The 5 T cell receptor beta chains given below trace back to one sample, sequenced in a study of cytomegalovirus exposure and HLA in healthy donors. 13 Jbeta primers and 60 Vbeta primers were used for the PCR. Assay used: immunoSEQ multiplex PCR; TCRdb lists only in-frame clones, some missing. The data show about 110,000 clones, around 70% seen once. The sequencing input was PBMCs. Source of these receptors: a boy under 18 in good health and CMV-seronegative.

This clone occurred a few times. The rearrangement uses TRBV5-1 and TRBJ2-3, with D tentatively TRBD2 (6 bases). The CDR3 has 15 residues. Germline loops: CDR1 SGHRS, CDR2 YFSETQ. V lost 0 bases and J 1 base, leaving 9 bases between the germline ends. CDR3 in amino acids: CASSLGWGGTDTQYF. CDR3 nucleotide sequence: TGCGCCAGCAGCTTGGGATGGGGGGGCACAGATACGCAGTATTTT.

The chain carries TRBV6-5 and TRBJ2-5; D is perhaps TRBD1 (7 bases). TRBJ2-7 matches the DNA end more closely, so the J call is doubtful. This CDR3 is built from 16 residues. CDR1 is MNHEY, CDR2 SVGAGI, per germline. CDR3 nucleotide sequence: TGTGCCAGCAGTTACTCACAGGGGAGGAACTCCTACGAGCAGTACTTC. Protein sequence: CASSYSQGRNSYEQYF.

This rearrangement joins TRBV5-4 to TRBJ2-1; 8 bases line up with TRBD1. Germline values: CDR1 SGHNT, CDR2 YYREEE (reference sequence). Germline trimming cut 3 bases from V and 6 bases from J; bases unmatched to any gene: 8. This CDR3 has 15 residues. CDR3 residues: CASSSRQGAPNEQFF. The CDR3 nucleotides are TGTGCCAGCAGCTCCCGCCAGGGGGCACCCAATGAGCAGTTCTTC.

For this clone: This sample includes further DNA sequences coding for the same CDR3. The chain couples TRBV5-4 to TRBJ2-4, with TRBD2 as a possible D gene (7 bases). Trimming shortened V by 0 bases and J by 3 bases, and 10 bases separated the two germline ends. The CDR3 consists of 15 residues. From germline, CDR1 is SGHNT and CDR2 YYREEE (reference sequence). The CDR3 loop reads CASSLVGGGKNIQYF. CDR3 nucleotide sequence: TGTGCCAGCAGCTTGGTAGGGGGGGGCAAAAACATTCAGTACTTC. The variable domain in full, with the rest retrieved from reference TRBV5-4 and TRBJ2-4, is ETGVTQSPTHLIKTRGQQVTLRCSSQSGHNTVSWYQQALGQGPQFIFQYYREEENGRGNFPPRFSGLQFPNYSSELNVNALELDDSALYLCASSLVGGGKNIQYFGAGTRLSVL.

CDR3 loop: CASTGGPSPLNEQFF. The CDR3 DNA sequence: TGTGCCTCCACGGGGGGACCCTCTCCCCTGAATGAGCAGTTCTTC. The chain employs TRBV30 and TRBJ2-1; 7 bases map to TRBD2. Looked up from germline, CDR1 is GTSNPN and CDR2 is SVGIG (reference sequence). This CDR3 spans 15 amino acids. V lost 7 bases to trimming and J lost 7 bases; unmatched junction nucleotides: 16. Supplemented by reference TRBV30 and TRBJ2-1, the full variable domain reads SQTIHQWPATLVQPVGSPLSLECTVEGTSNPNLYWYRQAAGRGLQLLFYSVGIGQISSEVPQNLSASRPQDRQFILSSKKLLLSDSGFYLCASTGGPSPLNEQFFGPGTRLTVL.